Listed below are T cell receptor beta chains from one sample, sequenced in a study of T cell repertoires in ileal Crohn's disease. Clones were sequenced by immunoSEQ multiplex PCR, and TCRdb holds only the in-frame ones, with some missing. Found here are about 15,000 clones, over 70% of them singletons; the top ten hold under 4.5%. Sequenced: ileal tissue. The receptor set was obtained from an adult with Crohn's disease. CDR3s include the opening cysteine and the closing phenylalanine or tryptophan. The D gene is left open where the match is weak. The size of a clone is reported for some rows only, either as once, few or many, or as a class for expanded clones.

TRBJ1-2 TRBV6-1 14 NA NA TGTGCCAGCAATCCAGACCCCGTTTTCTATGGCTACACCTTC CASNPDPVFYGYTF
TRBJ1-1 TRBV14 13 NA NA TGTGCCAGCAGCTCAATGCCTCACACTGAAGCTTTCTTT CASSSMPHTEAFF
TRBJ2-7 TRBV19 15 NA NA TGTGCCAGCCGAGAGATTTCAGGGAGCTCCTACGAGCAGTACTTC CASREISGSSYEQYF
TRBJ1-2 TRBV6-5 15 NA NA TGTGCCAGCAGCGCCGAATACCGGACGGCCTATGGCTACACCTTC CASSAEYRTAYGYTF
TRBJ2-4 TRBV10-2 15 once NA TGCGCCAGCAGGGAACAGGGCCTGGGCAAAAACATTCAGTACTTC CASREQGLGKNIQYF
TRBJ2-2 TRBV4-3 15 NA NA TGCGCCAGCAGCCAGTCGGGACGGAATCTCGGGGAGCTGTTTTTT CASSQSGRNLGELFF
TRBJ2-1 TRBV28 16 NA TRBD2 TGTGCCAGCAGCGAAATGGGGACTAGCGCTAACAATGAGCAGTTCTTC CASSEMGTSANNEQFF
TRBJ2-7 TRBV6-1 12 NA NA TGTGCCAGCAGTGAGTATGCCCGCTCCCCGTACTTC CASSEYARSPYF
TRBJ2-1 TRBV7-9 19 NA TRBD2 TGTGCCAGTGAAAAGGGACAGCCGGGACTAGCGAGAGCCTACAATGAGCAGTTCTTC CASEKGQPGLARAYNEQFF
TRBJ1-3 TRBV18 16 NA NA TGTGCCAGCTCACCACCGTCCGGGGCTAATGGAAACACCATATATTTT CASSPPSGANGNTIYF
TRBJ1-3 TRBV4-1 17 NA NA TGCGCCAGCAGCCAAGATAGGGACTTAGGAGCTGGAAACACCATATATTTT CASSQDRDLGAGNTIYF
TRBJ1-4 TRBV7-9 15 few TRBD1 TGTGCCAGCAGCTTAGGACAGGGGCAGGATGAAAAACTGTTTTTT CASSLGQGQDEKLFF
TRBJ2-7 TRBV28 16 NA TRBD2 TGTGCCAGCAGTCACCCCACCACGGGAGGTGTCTACGAGCAGTACTTC CASSHPTTGGVYEQYF
TRBJ2-7 TRBV4-3 18 NA NA TGCGCCAGCAGCCAAGCCCTGGGCCTTGGAGGGTCCCAATACGAGCAGTACTTC CASSQALGLGGSQYEQYF
TRBJ2-2 TRBV11-2 15 NA TRBD2 TGTGCCAGCAGCTTAGTAGGTGGGGGGGCCGGGGAGCTGTTTTTT CASSLVGGGAGELFF
TRBJ1-2 TRBV6-6 14 NA NA TGTGCCAGCAAAAGTCCCGGGACACTGGCTGGCTACACCTTC CASKSPGTLAGYTF
TRBJ2-3 TRBV9 17 NA TRBD1 TGTGCCAGCAGCGGCGGCCACAGGGGCCCCTTCACAGATACGCAGTATTTT CASSGGHRGPFTDTQYF
TRBJ1-5 TRBV12-5 14 NA NA TGTGCTAGTGGTCTCCGGGAAATCGAATCGCCCCAGCATTTT CASGLREIESPQHF
TRBJ1-4 TRBV2 17 medium-sized TRBD1 TGTGCCAGCAGCCCCCCCGGGGACAGACCAACTAATGAAAAACTGTTTTTT CASSPPGDRPTNEKLFF
TRBJ1-5 TRBV12-5 15 NA TRBD1 TGTGCTAGTGGTTTCGGACAGGGAATGGATCAGCCCCAGCATTTT CASGFGQGMDQPQHF
TRBJ2-3 TRBV10-1 13 NA NA TGCGCCAGCAGTGAGTCACCGGGTGGTACGCAGTATTTT CASSESPGGTQYF
TRBJ1-4 TRBV28 15 NA NA TGTGCCAGCAGACGAAGTTGGGCAACTAATGAAAAACTGTTTTTT CASRRSWATNEKLFF
TRBJ1-4 TRBV18 12 NA NA TGTGCCAGCTCACCACAAGCTGAAAAACTGTTTTTT CASSPQAEKLFF
TRBJ2-7 TRBV7-9 17 NA NA TGTGCCAGCAGCTTAGCCCTCGGGGCAGGAGATAACCTGGAGCAGTACTTC CASSLALGAGDNLEQYF
TRBJ2-1 TRBV7-9 15 once TRBD1 TGTGCCAGCAGCTTAGGACAGGGATCGGTCAATGAGCAGTTCTTC CASSLGQGSVNEQFF
TRBJ2-3 TRBV5-1 16 NA TRBD1 TGCGCCAGCAGCTTGGGAAGGGGGCCTCGCACAGATACGCAGTATTTT CASSLGRGPRTDTQYF
TRBJ1-1 TRBV18 13 NA NA TGTGCCAGCTCACCGGGCCTGAACACTGAAGCTTTCTTT CASSPGLNTEAFF
TRBJ2-3 TRBV9 17 NA TRBD2 TGTGCCAGCAGCGTAGCAACTAGCGGGGGGCGGTTGGATACGCAGTATTTT CASSVATSGGRLDTQYF
TRBJ2-1 TRBV5-1 14 once TRBD1 TGCGCCAGCAGCTTACGACAGGGGGCGAATGAGCAGTTCTTC CASSLRQGANEQFF